A selection of T cell receptor beta chains follows, all from one sample in a study of control samples from healthy donors and cancer patients. The table came from immunoSEQ multiplex PCR; TCRdb's copy has only in-frame clones and leaves some out. The table records 150,000 to 200,000 clones, roughly 89% of them present only once. Sequencing used blood. These TCRs come from a woman in her thirties in good health. Both conserved end residues are part of each CDR3. A D gene is named only where the DNA matches it firmly. Rows give clone size only sometimes, using once, few, many, or a class for an expanded clone.

TRBV6-4	TRBJ2-3	TRBD1	few	CASSAGQGDTDTQYF	TGTGCCAGCAGTGCCGGACAGGGAGACACAGATACGCAGTATTTT
TRBV28	TRBJ1-2	TRBD1	-	CASSLLTGRGYTF	TGTGCCAGCAGTTTATTGACAGGGAGAGGCTACACCTTC
TRBV7-9	TRBJ2-5	-	-	CASSLEAETQYF	TGTGCCAGCAGCTTAGAGGCAGAGACCCAGTACTTC
TRBV28	TRBJ1-1	TRBD1	-	CASSTQGRAEAFF	TGTGCCAGCAGTACACAGGGGAGGGCTGAAGCTTTCTTT
TRBV6-4	TRBJ2-3	TRBD2	-	CASRGTSGSTDTQYF	TGTGCCAGCAGGGGGACTAGCGGGAGTACAGATACGCAGTATTTT
TRBV19	TRBJ2-1	TRBD1	-	CASSPIASTGGRYNEQFF	TGTGCCAGTAGTCCAATCGCCTCGACAGGGGGCCGATACAATGAGCAGTTCTTC
TRBV7-9	TRBJ1-2	-	-	CASSLRRALNYGYTF	TGTGCCAGCAGCTTACGGAGAGCCTTGAACTATGGCTACACCTTC
TRBV6-5	TRBJ2-3	-	-	CASMTRTTDTQYF	TGTGCCAGCATGACTAGAACCACAGATACGCAGTATTTT
TRBV24-1	TRBJ1-1	TRBD1	-	CAPPDRGKVAFF	TGTGCCCCACCCGACAGGGGGAAGGTCGCTTTCTTT
TRBV5-6	TRBJ1-2	TRBD1	-	CASSWDRETYGYTF	TGTGCCAGCAGCTGGGACAGGGAAACCTATGGCTACACCTTC
TRBV7-9	TRBJ1-6	-	once	CASSLRLVENSPLHF	TGTGCCAGCAGCTTACGGCTGGTGGAGAATTCACCCCTCCACTTT
TRBV19	TRBJ1-2	TRBD1	-	CASSIRGQNYGYTF	TGTGCCAGTAGTATACGGGGACAGAACTATGGCTACACCTTC
TRBV5-8	TRBJ1-1	-	-	CASSLSGAGAAFF	TGTGCCAGCAGCTTGTCGGGGGCGGGGGCGGCTTTCTTT
TRBV6-5	TRBJ1-2	-	-	CASSPYTNYGYTF	TGTGCCAGCAGCCCCTATACTAACTATGGCTACACCTTC
TRBV10-3	TRBJ2-7	-	-	CANPSESYEQYF	TGTGCCAATCCTAGCGAATCCTACGAGCAGTACTTC
TRBV6-5	TRBJ2-1	TRBD2	-	CASSLGGGYNEQFF	TGTGCCAGCAGCTTGGGGGGGGGTTACAATGAGCAGTTCTTC
TRBV9	TRBJ2-3	TRBD1	-	CASSTRTGGYTDTQYF	TGTGCCAGCAGCACTCGGACAGGGGGCTACACAGATACGCAGTATTTT
TRBV12-5	TRBJ1-3	-	-	CASGLDNGSGNTIYF	TGTGCTAGTGGTTTGGACAATGGCTCTGGAAACACCATATATTTT
TRBV11-2	TRBJ2-5	-	-	CASSLVGGRETQYF	TGTGCCAGCAGCCTAGTCGGGGGGCGGGAGACCCAGTACTTC
TRBV10-3	TRBJ1-5	-	-	CAISGGRNSNQPQHF	TGTGCCATCAGTGGAGGGCGGAATAGCAATCAGCCCCAGCATTTT
TRBV5-6	TRBJ2-7	-	once	CASSIPGSDEQYF	TGTGCCAGCAGCATCCCAGGGAGCGACGAGCAGTACTTC
TRBV4-3	TRBJ2-7	-	-	CASSQERSFYHEQYF	TGCGCCAGCAGCCAAGAGCGGTCTTTCTACCACGAGCAGTACTTC
TRBV5-1	TRBJ1-4	TRBD1	-	CASSLTGGNEKLFF	TGCGCCAGCAGCCTGACAGGGGGTAATGAAAAACTGTTTTTT
TRBV9	TRBJ2-1	TRBD2	-	CASSVAGGPYNEQFF	TGTGCCAGCAGCGTAGCGGGAGGGCCCTACAATGAGCAGTTCTTC
TRBV5-4	TRBJ2-3	-	-	CASSLPGAGTDTQYF	TGTGCCAGCAGCTTGCCGGGGGCTGGCACAGATACGCAGTATTTT
TRBV3-1/TRBV3-2	TRBJ1-1	-	few	CASSRGATTEAFF	TGTGCCAGCAGCCGGGGGGCGACCACTGAAGCTTTCTTT
TRBV6-4	TRBJ2-3	TRBD2	-	CASSDSSGGANTQYF	TGTGCCAGCAGTGACTCTAGCGGGGGGGCAAATACGCAGTATTTT
TRBV6-1	TRBJ2-1	-	-	CASSELGGQWDEQFF	TGTGCCAGCAGTGAATTGGGGGGCCAATGGGATGAGCAGTTCTTC
TRBV28	TRBJ1-1	TRBD1	-	CASSLTGTGNTEAFF	TGTGCCAGCAGTTTAACCGGGACAGGGAACACTGAAGCTTTCTTT
TRBV11-2	TRBJ1-1	-	-	CASSLSRANTEAFF	TGTGCCAGCAGCTTAAGCAGGGCGAACACTGAAGCTTTCTTT
TRBV7-2	TRBJ1-2	-	-	CASSLSGFNYGYTF	TGTGCCAGCAGCTTATCGGGATTTAACTATGGCTACACCTTC
TRBV24-1	TRBJ2-5	TRBD2	-	CATSWGGETQYF	TGTGCCACCAGTTGGGGGGGAGAGACCCAGTACTTC
TRBV11-3	TRBJ2-5	TRBD1	-	CASSPGQGMTQETQYF	TGTGCCAGCAGCCCTGGACAGGGTATGACCCAAGAGACCCAGTACTTC
TRBV7-9	TRBJ1-2	TRBD1	-	CASTTWTGPNYGYTF	TGTGCCAGCACCACCTGGACAGGCCCTAACTATGGCTACACCTTC
TRBV3-1/TRBV3-2	TRBJ1-5	-	-	CASSQERGSNQPQHF	TGTGCCAGCAGCCAAGAGAGGGGGAGCAATCAGCCCCAGCATTTT
TRBV9	TRBJ1-5	-	-	CASSVSLREGNQPQHF	TGTGCCAGCAGCGTTTCGCTTAGGGAGGGCAATCAGCCCCAGCATTTT
TRBV2	TRBJ2-7	-	-	CASSEALGPYEQYF	TGTGCCAGCAGTGAAGCGCTAGGGCCCTACGAGCAGTACTTC
TRBV6-1	TRBJ1-6	-	-	CASSEVRYNSPLHF	TGTGCCAGCAGTGAAGTTAGGTATAATTCACCCCTCCACTTT
TRBV7-9	TRBJ2-7	TRBD2	few	CASSLNRVASGSPYEQYF	TGTGCCAGCAGCTTAAACAGGGTGGCTAGCGGGAGTCCCTACGAGCAGTACTTC
TRBV27	TRBJ1-6	TRBD1	once	CASSATGYSPLHF	TGTGCCAGCAGTGCGACAGGGTATTCACCCCTCCACTTT
TRBV7-9	TRBJ2-1	TRBD2	-	CASRGGLAYNEQFF	TGTGCCAGCAGGGGGGGACTAGCGTACAATGAGCAGTTCTTC
TRBV4-1	TRBJ2-1	TRBD1	-	CASSQGQGVYEQFF	TGCGCCAGCAGCCAAGGACAGGGGGTCTATGAGCAGTTCTTC
TRBV15	TRBJ1-1	-	-	CATSRDRQNTEAFF	TGTGCCACCAGCAGAGACAGGCAGAACACTGAAGCTTTCTTT
TRBV28	TRBJ1-2	TRBD1	once	CASRLQGTVYGYTF	TGTGCCAGCAGGCTACAGGGGACCGTCTATGGCTACACCTTC
TRBV18	TRBJ2-2	TRBD1	-	CASRTGGTGELFF	TGTGCCAGCCGGACAGGGGGCACCGGGGAGCTGTTTTTT
TRBV7-9	TRBJ2-3	-	-	CASSLASSGTDTQYF	TGTGCCAGCAGCTTAGCCTCTAGCGGCACAGATACGCAGTATTTT
TRBV9	TRBJ1-1	-	-	CASSVVNSGTEAFF	TGTGCCAGCAGCGTAGTCAACAGTGGCACTGAAGCTTTCTTT
TRBV6-1	TRBJ2-3	TRBD1	-	CASSEMTGAVDTQYF	TGTGCCAGCAGTGAGATGACAGGGGCGGTAGATACGCAGTATTTT
TRBV29-1	TRBJ2-3	TRBD2	-	CSVGGGNTDTQYF	TGCAGCGTTGGGGGGGGGAACACAGATACGCAGTATTTT
TRBV6-1	TRBJ2-5	TRBD1	-	CASSGDRGGVAQHQETQYF	TGTGCCAGCAGTGGAGACAGGGGCGGGGTAGCGCAACACCAAGAGACCCAGTACTTC
TRBV6-5	TRBJ1-1	TRBD1	-	CASTVSQGTEAFF	TGTGCCAGCACGGTTTCACAGGGGACTGAAGCTTTCTTT
TRBV4-1	TRBJ2-2	-	-	CASSQDPAANTGELFF	TGCGCCAGCAGCCAAGATCCAGCGGCGAACACCGGGGAGCTGTTTTTT
TRBV5-6	TRBJ2-1	TRBD1	-	CASSRQGSRDNEQFF	TGTGCCAGCAGCCGACAGGGGTCGAGGGACAATGAGCAGTTCTTC